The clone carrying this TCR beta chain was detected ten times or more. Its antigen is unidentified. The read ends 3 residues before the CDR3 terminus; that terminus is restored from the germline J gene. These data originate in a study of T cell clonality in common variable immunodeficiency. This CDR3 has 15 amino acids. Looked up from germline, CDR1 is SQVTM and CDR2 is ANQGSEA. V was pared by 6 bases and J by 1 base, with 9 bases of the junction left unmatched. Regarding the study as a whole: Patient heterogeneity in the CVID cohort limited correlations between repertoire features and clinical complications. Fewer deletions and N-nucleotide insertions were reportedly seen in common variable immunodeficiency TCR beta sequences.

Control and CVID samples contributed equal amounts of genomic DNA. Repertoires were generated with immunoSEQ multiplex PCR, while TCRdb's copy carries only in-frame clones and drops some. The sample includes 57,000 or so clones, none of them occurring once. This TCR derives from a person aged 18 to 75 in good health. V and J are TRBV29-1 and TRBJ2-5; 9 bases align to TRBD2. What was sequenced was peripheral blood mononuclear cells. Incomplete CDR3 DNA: TGCAGCGTAGCCGGGGCTAGCGGGACCCAAGAGACC. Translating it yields CSVAGASGTQET. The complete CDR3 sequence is CSVAGASGTQETQYF. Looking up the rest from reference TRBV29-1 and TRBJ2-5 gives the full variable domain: SAVISQKPSRDICQRGTSLTIQCQVDSQVTMMFWYRQQPGQSLTLIATANQGSEATYESGFVIDKFPISRPNLTFSTLTVSNMSPEDSSIYLCSVAGASGTQETQYFGPGTRLLVL.